The rows below give T cell receptor beta chains drawn from one sample of a study of cytomegalovirus exposure and HLA in healthy donors. TCRdb's copy holds only in-frame clones and misses some; the assay was immunoSEQ multiplex PCR. Of under 140,000 clones detected, about 86% appear once; the ten largest clones hold 1.5% to 2%. Sequencing was performed on PBMCs. These TCRs come from a man in his forties or fifties in good health and CMV-seronegative. CDR3s include the opening cysteine and the closing phenylalanine or tryptophan. A D gene is named only where the DNA matches it firmly. Not all rows give a size; the values are once, few, many and, for expanded clones, a class.

TRBJ1-6 17 TRBV27 . . TGTGCCAGCAATCCTTCGTGGGGAGAATCCTATAATTCACCCCTCCACTTT CASNPSWGESYNSPLHF
TRBJ1-5 14 TRBV6-1 . . TGTGCCAGCAGTGCATACCGCGACAATCAGCCCCAGCATTTT CASSAYRDNQPQHF
TRBJ1-5 13 TRBV27 . . TGTGCCAGCAGTTTATACCGGAATCAGCCCCAGCATTTT CASSLYRNQPQHF
TRBJ2-3 15 TRBV5-1 . . TGCGCCAGCAGCTTGGGGGACATCCGCACAGATACGCAGTATTTT CASSLGDIRTDTQYF
TRBJ1-2 14 TRBV30 . . TGTGCCTGGAGTGTTAGCTCACTTGACTATGGCTACACCTTC CAWSVSSLDYGYTF
TRBJ1-1 14 TRBV6-5 . . TGTGCCAGCAATAGGCGACAGTACCTCACTGAAGCTTTCTTT CASNRRQYLTEAFF
TRBJ1-5 19 TRBV2 many TRBD1 TGTGCCAGCAGAGGCTCGGGACAGGATTCCCCTTTTAGCAATCAGCCCCAGCATTTT CASRGSGQDSPFSNQPQHF
TRBJ2-7 13 TRBV5-4 once . TGTGCCAGCAGCCTGCAGGGGACCTACGAGCAGTACTTC CASSLQGTYEQYF
TRBJ1-1 13 TRBV5-6 . TRBD1 TGTGCCAGCAGCAGTGACAGGGGTACTGAAGCTTTCTTT CASSSDRGTEAFF
TRBJ1-1 15 TRBV5-8 . TRBD1 TGTGCCAGCAGCCCGGCCAGGGGGCGTAAAACTGAAGCTTTCTTT CASSPARGRKTEAFF
TRBJ2-2 16 TRBV27 . . TGTGCCAGCAGTGCGCCAGGGATTACCTCTGCCGGGGAGCTGTTTTTT CASSAPGITSAGELFF
TRBJ1-1 14 TRBV29-1 . . TGCAGCGTCTATTGGGTCCAAAGGGGCACTGAAGCTTTCTTT CSVYWVQRGTEAFF
TRBJ2-7 14 TRBV5-6 . . TGTGCCAGCAGTTGGGGTGTAGGGGGCTACGAGCAGTACTTC CASSWGVGGYEQYF
TRBJ2-3 15 TRBV6-1 once TRBD2 TGTGCCAGCAGGGTGACTAGCGGGGGAGCGGATACGCAGTATTTT CASRVTSGGADTQYF
TRBJ2-7 16 TRBV9 . TRBD2 TGTGCCAGCAGCGTAGCGGGGAGCGGGGGGCCCTACGAGCAGTACTTC CASSVAGSGGPYEQYF
TRBJ2-3 14 TRBV12-5 . . TGTGCTAGTGGTTTGGGACAGCGCACAGATACGCAGTATTTT CASGLGQRTDTQYF
TRBJ2-1 15 TRBV9 once . TGTGCCAGCAGCGTAGCTGGAGCAGGGGTTCGTGAGCAGTTCTTC CASSVAGAGVREQFF
TRBJ2-1 13 TRBV28 . TRBD1 TGTGCCAGCAACAGGGGAAACTACAATGAGCAGTTCTTC CASNRGNYNEQFF
TRBJ1-1 18 TRBV28 . . TGTGCCAGCAGTTTATCCGGGTTAACCTCAGCAAGGAGCGCTGAAGCTTTCTTT CASSLSGLTSARSAEAFF
TRBJ1-5 17 TRBV7-2 . . TGTGCCAGCAGCTTAGCGCATGGCAGGGCGAACAATCAGCCCCAGCATTTT CASSLAHGRANNQPQHF
TRBJ2-3 14 TRBV5-6 . . TGTGCCAGCAGCCGCCAAGGAGCGGCAGATACGCAGTATTTT CASSRQGAADTQYF
TRBJ1-5 14 TRBV15 . . TGTGCCACCAGCAGAGAAGGGGGCAATCAGCCCCAGCATTTT CATSREGGNQPQHF
TRBJ1-2 12 TRBV5-1 . . TGCGCCAGCAGCTTGGATACGGATGGCTACACCTTC CASSLDTDGYTF
TRBJ2-5 16 TRBV5-4 . TRBD1 TGTGCCAGCAGCTTAGGGACCGGGGACAGGGGCACCCTTCCGTACTTC CASSLGTGDRGTLPYF
TRBJ2-3 16 TRBV29-1 . TRBD2 TGCAGCGCCGGTAGCGGGGGGCCGACTTCTCGTACTACGCAGTATTTT CSAGSGGPTSRTTQYF
TRBJ1-1 15 TRBV28 . TRBD1 TGTGCCAGCAGCAGGAACAGGGGGCCAAACACTGAAGCTTTCTTT CASSRNRGPNTEAFF
TRBJ2-5 15 TRBV19 . TRBD1 TGTGCCACCAGAGACAGGGGCCCGGGACAAGAGACCCAGTACTTC CATRDRGPGQETQYF
TRBJ1-2 12 TRBV28 . . TGTGCCACCTTCCCGGGGACAAGTGGCTACACCTTC CATFPGTSGYTF
TRBJ2-7 11 TRBV2 . . TGTGCCAGCAGTGAACAATACGAGCAGTACTTC CASSEQYEQYF
TRBJ1-1 13 TRBV30 . TRBD1 TGTGCCTGGAGGGGACAGGCGACAGGTGAAGCTTTCTTT CAWRGQATGEAFF
TRBJ1-5 14 TRBV2 . . TGTGCCAGCAGTGTGGAGGGAACCAATCAGCCCCAGCATTTT CASSVEGTNQPQHF
TRBJ2-7 14 TRBV7-9 . . TGTGCCAGCAGCTTGGGCAGCCTCTTGTACGAGCAGTACTTC CASSLGSLLYEQYF
TRBJ2-3 15 TRBV5-1 . TRBD2 TGCGCCAGCAGCCGCGGGGGGGCTAGCACAGATACGCAGTATTTT CASSRGGASTDTQYF
TRBJ2-3 15 TRBV6-1 few TRBD1 TGTGCCAGCAGTTCCGGACAGGGGGCGTTTTATACGCAGTATTTT CASSSGQGAFYTQYF
TRBJ2-4 13 TRBV6-1 . . TGTGCCAGCAGTGAATTCTTTGGCATCATTCAGTACTTC CASSEFFGIIQYF
TRBJ1-1 13 TRBV5-1 . . TGCGCCAGCAGGAGGGAGAAGGCCACTGAAGCTTTCTTT CASRREKATEAFF
TRBJ2-2 13 TRBV10-3 . . TGTGCCATCAGCTTCGGGTCTCCCGCGGAGCTGTTTTTT CAISFGSPAELFF
TRBJ1-6 14 TRBV13 . TRBD1 TGTGCCAGCAGCGGGGGACAGTCTAATTCACCCCTCCACTTT CASSGGQSNSPLHF
TRBJ2-2 15 TRBV29-1 . TRBD1 TGCAGCGTAGTACGGGACAGGGTTGGCACCGGGGAGCTGTTTTTT CSVVRDRVGTGELFF
TRBJ2-7 13 TRBV29-1 . TRBD1 TGCAGCGTCGCACCAGGGGGCCTCTACGAGCAGTACTTC CSVAPGGLYEQYF
TRBJ2-7 13 TRBV7-7 . . TGTGCCAGCAGCCGGACCCGGGAGTTGGAGCAGTACTTC CASSRTRELEQYF
TRBJ1-1 18 TRBV29-1 . TRBD1 TGCAGCGTAAGGAGACCGGGACAGGGGGCCAAATTGAACACTGAAGCTTTCTTT CSVRRPGQGAKLNTEAFF
TRBJ2-2 13 TRBV7-8 once . TGTGCCAGCAGCCCAGGGTTCACCGGGGAGCTGTTTTTT CASSPGFTGELFF
TRBJ1-2 13 TRBV9 . . TGTGCCAGCAGCATCGCAGCGAACTATGGCTACACCTTC CASSIAANYGYTF
TRBJ2-5 15 TRBV5-4 . TRBD1 TGTGCCAGCAGCCAAAAGGGACAGGGTCAAGAGACCCAGTACTTC CASSQKGQGQETQYF
TRBJ1-4 14 TRBV7-6 . . TGTGCCAGCAGCTTAGTGGGGGCCTATGAAAAACTGTTTTTT CASSLVGAYEKLFF
TRBJ2-5 14 TRBV28 . . TGTGCCAGCAGCCAACAGGGAATACAAGAGACCCAGTACTTC CASSQQGIQETQYF
TRBJ1-1 16 TRBV11-2 . TRBD1 TGTGCCAGCAGCTTAAACCGGGACAGGGTGAACACTGAAGCTTTCTTT CASSLNRDRVNTEAFF
TRBJ2-2 14 TRBV6-5 few TRBD1 TGTGCCGCCGGGGGACAGGACCTCACCGGGGAGCTGTTTTTT CAAGGQDLTGELFF
TRBJ1-4 16 TRBV5-1 . . TGCGCCAGCAGCTTGAGGGGGGGATCGACTAATGAAAAACTGTTTTTT CASSLRGGSTNEKLFF
TRBJ1-2 15 TRBV7-2 . TRBD1 TGTGCCAGCAGCTTAGGGGGGACAGGGAATCCTAGCTACACCTTC CASSLGGTGNPSYTF
TRBJ1-1 15 TRBV6-5 . . TGTGCCAGCAGTTACTCGCGGGTGAAGGGCACTGAAGCTTTCTTT CASSYSRVKGTEAFF
TRBJ2-6 13 TRBV27 . . TGTGCCAGCCGAACATCTGGGGCCAACGTCCTGACTTTC CASRTSGANVLTF
TRBJ2-3 13 TRBV28 . TRBD2 TGTGCCAGCAGCGGGACTAGCGGTGATACGCAGTATTTT CASSGTSGDTQYF
TRBJ1-5 15 TRBV10-3 . TRBD1 TGTGCCATCAGTGCCGGGACAGGGCCCAATCAGCCCCAGCATTTT CAISAGTGPNQPQHF